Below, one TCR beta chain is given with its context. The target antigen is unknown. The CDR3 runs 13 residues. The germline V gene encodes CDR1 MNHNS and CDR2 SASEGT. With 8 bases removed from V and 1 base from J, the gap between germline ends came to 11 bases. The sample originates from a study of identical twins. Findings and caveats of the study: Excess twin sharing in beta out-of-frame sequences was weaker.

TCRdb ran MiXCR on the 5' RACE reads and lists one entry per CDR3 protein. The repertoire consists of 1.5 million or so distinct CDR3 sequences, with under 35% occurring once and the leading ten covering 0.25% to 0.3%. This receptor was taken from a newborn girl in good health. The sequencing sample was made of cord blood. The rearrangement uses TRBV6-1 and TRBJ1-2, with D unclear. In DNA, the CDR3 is TGTGCCAGCGTTACGGGGTTTAACTATGGCTACACCTTC. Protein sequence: CASVTGFNYGYTF.